What follows are 32 T cell receptor beta chains derived from one specimen sequenced in a study of blood T cell repertoires in COVID-19. Only in-frame clones appear in the TCRdb table, and some are missing; sequencing was by immunoSEQ multiplex PCR. The table includes 100,000 or so clones, around 90% detected once. The specimen sequenced was peripheral blood. Receptors were obtained from a man aged 45-65 years with active COVID-19.

This clone has only a few counts. This rearrangement joins TRBV4-1 to TRBJ2-1, with 10 bases fitting TRBD1. J was trimmed by 9 bases and V by 5 bases; bases with no gene match: 16. The V gene's germline CDR1 is MGHRA and CDR2 YSYEKL. This CDR3 is 17 amino acids long. CDR3 protein: CASSGRVRQGAFSEQFF. In nucleotides, the CDR3 is TGCGCCAGCAGCGGAAGGGTAAGACAGGGGGCATTCAGTGAGCAGTTCTTC.

Of note for this clone: The final CDR3 position lacks the conserved phenylalanine or tryptophan, pointing to a likely read error. Because the CDR3's place on the DNA is in doubt, the DNA is left out and the CDR3 is given as listed by TCRdb. The chain has TRBV3-1 (or the pseudogene TRBV3-2) and TRBJ2-3; TRBD1 was called by the table and not checked on the DNA. Per germline, CDR1 LGHDT and CDR2 YNNKEL (reference sequence). The CDR3 is 14 amino acids in total, end residues counted. CDR3 residues: CASSQDQWRGPPRM.

This chain's CDR3 is CASSGFRGNEQFF. CDR3 coding DNA: TGTGCCAGCAGTGGATTCCGGGGGAATGAGCAGTTCTTC. The rearrangement links TRBV11-3 to TRBJ2-1, with a possible D match to TRBD2 (6 bases). The CDR3 has 13 amino acids. V gave up 6 bases and J gave up 7 bases, with 13 bases separating them. CDR1 is SGHNT and CDR2 is YENEEA in the germline V gene.

The rearrangement links TRBV6-4 to TRBJ1-5; D is uncertain. CDR1 is MRHNA, CDR2 SNTAGT, per germline. The CDR3 is 15 amino acids. The V gene lost 4 bases and the J gene lost 6 bases, with 16 bases spanning the gap. In DNA, the CDR3 is TGTGCCAGCAGTGTAAATTTTGAGCGGGGTCAGCCCCAGCATTTT. It translates to CASSVNFERGQPQHF.

The CDR3 DNA reads TGTGCCAGCAGCATCGGGGGGGCTGGGACAGATACGCAGTATTTT. Protein: CASSIGGAGTDTQYF. The V call is TRBV5-4, the J call TRBJ2-3, with TRBD2 matching 8 bases. CDR3 length: 15 residues. The V segment lost 4 bases and the J segment 3 bases; nucleotides outside the gene matches: 7. The V gene's germline CDR1 is SGHNT and CDR2 YYREEE (reference sequence).

This clone has only one observation. The chain recombines TRBV6-4 with TRBJ2-7; possible D gene TRBD1, 6 bases. V was pared by 2 bases and J by 6 bases, with 20 bases between. The CDR3 has 16 amino acids. Per germline, CDR1 MRHNA and CDR2 SNTAGT. The CDR3 sequence: CASSDEMTGRPAEQYF. Written as DNA, the CDR3 is TGTGCCAGCAGTGACGAAATGACAGGTAGACCCGCCGAGCAGTACTTC.

The chain recombines TRBV29-1 with TRBJ2-5; D perhaps matches TRBD2 (6 bases). This CDR3 has 10 amino acids. CDR1 SQVTM and CDR2 ANQGSEA come from the germline V gene. V dropped 7 bases and J dropped 6 bases, with 9 bases sitting between them. For the CDR3, the DNA is TGCAGCGCCGGGGGACAGACCCAGTACTTC. Translation: CSAGGQTQYF. Combining the CDR3 with reference TRBV29-1 and TRBJ2-5 gives the whole variable domain SAVISQKPSRDICQRGTSLTIQCQVDSQVTMMFWYRQQPGQSLTLIATANQGSEATYESGFVIDKFPISRPNLTFSTLTVSNMSPEDSSIYLCSAGGQTQYFGPGTRLLVL.

V usage is TRBV4-1 and J usage is TRBJ1-1; TRBD1 might be the D (6 bases). CDR1 and CDR2 from the germline V gene are MGHRA and YSYEKL. V dropped 3 bases and J dropped 4 bases, with 12 bases sitting between them. The CDR3 sequence is 14 residues long. The CDR3 nucleotides are TGCGCCAGCAGCCAGTCAGGGGCAGGCACTGAAGCTTTCTTT. It translates to CASSQSGAGTEAFF.

This clone was observed once. This chain uses TRBV30 with TRBJ2-7; TRBD1 matches 7 bases. CDR3 length equals 13 residues. Germline V lookup: CDR1 GTSNPN, CDR2 SVGIG (reference sequence). After removal of 0 bases from V and 9 bases from J, the junction contained 8 bases not matched to a gene. For the CDR3, the DNA is TGTGCCTGGAGTGTACAGGGGACAGTTGGGCAGTACTTC. The encoded protein is CAWSVQGTVGQYF.

V and J are TRBV27 and TRBJ2-1; TRBD1 might be the D (7 bases). CDR3 length: 15 amino acids. From germline, CDR1 is MNHEY and CDR2 SMNVEV (reference sequence). V shed 4 bases and J shed 7 bases, with 17 bases lying between them. The CDR3 nucleotides are TGTGCCAGCAGTTCACCAGGGGGGCTTACGAATGAGCAGTTCTTC. Its translation: CASSSPGGLTNEQFF.

The rearrangement links TRBV7-8 to TRBJ2-3; no clear D. Per germline, CDR1 SGHVS and CDR2 FQNEAQ. Trimming removed 3 bases at V and 6 bases at J, with 10 bases between. CDR3 length: 13 amino acids. This chain's CDR3 is CASSLYQSDTQYF. The DNA for the CDR3 is TGTGCCAGCAGCTTGTACCAGTCGGATACGCAGTATTTT.

The chain couples TRBV18 to TRBJ2-5; 8 nucleotides align to TRBD2. V trimming: 3 bases; J trimming: 7 bases; junction bases outside the gene matches: 10. The CDR3 consists of 15 residues. Germline V gives CDR1 KGHSH, CDR2 LQKENI. The CDR3 loop is CASSPLAGPSGTQYF. CDR3 coding DNA: TGTGCCAGCTCACCTCTAGCGGGCCCGAGCGGGACCCAGTACTTC.

This clone was detected only a few times. The V and J genes are TRBV7-2 and TRBJ1-3, with 7 bases identical to TRBD1. Germline CDR1 SGHTA, CDR2 FQGNSA. The ends lost 1 base at V and 0 bases at J; junction bases unmatched: 3. The CDR3 is made up of 16 amino acids. CDR3 sequence: CASSLEGQFSGNTIYF. CDR3 DNA: TGTGCCAGCAGCTTAGAGGGACAGTTCTCTGGAAACACCATATATTTT.

J is TRBJ2-2 and V is TRBV7-2; D gene ambiguous. The CDR3 is 14 amino acids. Germline values: CDR1 SGHTA, CDR2 FQGNSA. Trimming shortened V by 4 bases and J by 2 bases, and 8 bases separated the two germline ends. In DNA, the CDR3 is TGTGCCAGCAGCTCTCAGGAAAACACCGGGGAGCTGTTTTTT. Translating gives CASSSQENTGELFF.

This chain uses TRBV2 with TRBJ1-5; 7 bases line up with TRBD1. The CDR3 covers 15 residues. The J segment lost 0 bases and the V segment lost 6 bases, leaving 5 bases of the junction unmatched. Germline-derived CDR1 and CDR2 are SNHLY and FYNNEI. The CDR3 DNA sequence: TGTGCCAGCAGGGCAGGGGGAAATAGCAATCAGCCCCAGCATTTT. Amino acids: CASRAGGNSNQPQHF. Together with reference TRBV2 and TRBJ1-5, the CDR3 gives the full variable domain: EPEVTQTPSHQVTQMGQEVILRCVPISNHLYFYWYRQILGQKVEFLVSFYNNEISEKSEIFDDQFSVERPDGSNFTLKIRSTKLEDSAMYFCASRAGGNSNQPQHFGDGTRLSIL.

This clone has only a few counts. J is TRBJ1-2 and V is TRBV9; a weak D match, TRBD1 (5 bases). With 4 bases removed from V and 7 bases from J, the gap between germline ends came to 14 bases. CDR1 SGDLS and CDR2 YYNGEE come from the germline V gene. The CDR3 loop spans 13 amino acids. This chain's CDR3 is CASSLYGGGGYTF. CDR3 in DNA: TGTGCCAGCAGCCTCTATGGGGGGGGTGGCTACACCTTC.

This rearrangement joins TRBV5-1 to TRBJ1-1, with D tentatively TRBD1 (5 bases). This CDR3 is 12 amino acids long. Germline CDR1 and CDR2: SGHRS and YFSETQ. The germline V and J ends were trimmed by 3 bases and 5 bases, with 8 bases remaining between them. DNA of the CDR3: TGCGCCAGCAGCTCCGCAGGGACTGAAGCTTTCTTT. This translates into CASSSAGTEAFF.

The rearrangement uses TRBV18 and TRBJ1-1, with D hard to call. The V end lost 3 bases, the J end lost 0 bases, and 5 bases lay between the germline ends. The CDR3 is made up of 13 amino acids. The V gene's germline CDR1 is KGHSH and CDR2 LQKENI. The CDR3 DNA reads as TGTGCCAGCTCACCTTCCGTGAACACTGAAGCTTTCTTT. Protein product: CASSPSVNTEAFF. Complete variable domain (other parts from reference TRBV18 and TRBJ1-1): NAGVMQNPRHLVRRRGQEARLRCSPMKGHSHVYWYRQLPEEGLKFMVYLQKENIIDESGMPKERFSAEFPKEGPSILRIQQVVRGDSAAYFCASSPSVNTEAFFGQGTRLTVV.

The chain combines TRBV6-5 with TRBJ2-3, with D possibly matching TRBD2 (5 bases). The CDR3 loop spans 14 amino acids. Germline V gives CDR1 MNHEY, CDR2 SVGAGI. Deletions cut 6 bases from V and 2 bases from J, with 12 bases between. The CDR3 DNA reads as TGTGCCAGCAGCAGGACTCTCTTCACAGATACGCAGTATTTT. Protein sequence: CASSRTLFTDTQYF.

The J gene is TRBJ1-1, the V gene TRBV5-1, with D perhaps matching TRBD1 (6 bases). V was pared by 5 bases and J by 4 bases, with 15 bases between. CDR1 SGHRS and CDR2 YFSETQ come from the germline V gene. The CDR3 sequence is 14 residues long. The CDR3 bases are TGCGCCAGCAGAGGGACATTTACAACCACTGAAGCTTTCTTT. Residues: CASRGTFTTTEAFF.

This clone was seen only once. This rearrangement joins TRBV6-4 to TRBJ1-1, with D possibly matching TRBD1 (5 bases). Trimming cost V 6 bases and J 3 bases, with 14 bases left between them. CDR1 and CDR2 (germline): MRHNA, SNTAGT. The CDR3 has 14 residues. CDR3 in DNA: TGTGCCAGCAGGCTAGACAGATCCTACACTGAAGCTTTCTTT. This encodes CASRLDRSYTEAFF.

The chain uses TRBV4-3 and TRBJ2-5; no clear D gene. CDR1 LGHNA and CDR2 YSLEER come from the germline V gene. The germline V and J ends were trimmed by 6 bases and 11 bases, with 16 bases remaining between them. The CDR3 is 12 residues long. In DNA form, the CDR3 reads TGCGCCAGCAGGGGCGTGTGCCCAGCTCAGTACTTC. It codes for CASRGVCPAQYF.

V usage is TRBV6-5 and J usage is TRBJ1-2; TRBD1 is a possible D gene (5 bases). This CDR3 spans 14 amino acids. V was pared by 4 bases and J by 3 bases, with 12 bases between. Germline CDR1 reads MNHEY; CDR2 reads SVGAGI. CDR3: CASSSPSTDYGYTF. In DNA, the CDR3 is TGTGCCAGCAGTTCCCCTTCGACAGACTATGGCTACACCTTC.

This clone has a handful of counts. The genes are TRBV7-9 and TRBJ1-4; D possibly corresponds to TRBD1 (5 bases). V was shortened by 5 bases and J by 4 bases, with 17 bases between the two germline ends. Per germline, CDR1 SEHNR and CDR2 FQNEAQ (reference sequence). This CDR3 contains 16 residues. The CDR3 here is CASSHPSTADNEKLFF. As DNA, the CDR3 is TGTGCCAGCAGCCATCCTTCGACAGCTGATAATGAAAAACTGTTTTTT. Based on the CDR3 plus reference TRBV7-9 and TRBJ1-4, the full variable domain is DTGVSQNPRHKITKRGQNVTFRCDPISEHNRLYWYRQTLGQGPEFLTYFQNEAQLEKSRLLSDRFSAERPKGSFSTLEIQRTEQGDSAMYLCASSHPSTADNEKLFFGSGTQLSVL.

J is TRBJ1-1 and V is TRBV7-9, with unresolved D. V was pared by 1 base and J by 1 base, with 10 bases between. The CDR3 spans 15 residues. Germline V gene data show CDR1 as SEHNR and CDR2 as FQNEAQ (reference sequence). The CDR3 loop reads CASSLVGRGNTEAFF. The CDR3 coding sequence is TGTGCCAGCAGCTTAGTCGGACGGGGGAACACTGAAGCTTTCTTT.

This chain links TRBV2 with TRBJ2-7; 11 positions agree with TRBD1. Germline values: CDR1 SNHLY, CDR2 FYNNEI. The V segment lost 6 bases and the J segment 4 bases; nucleotides outside the gene matches: 2. The CDR3 has 13 amino acids. CDR3 coding DNA: TGTGCCAGCAGGGGACAGGGGGGGTACGAGCAGTACTTC. This sequence encodes CASRGQGGYEQYF.

V is TRBV9 and J is TRBJ2-3; D might be TRBD1 (5 bases). Between the trimmed V and J ends, which lost 2 bases and 2 bases, there was a span of 12 bases. The V gene's germline CDR1 is SGDLS and CDR2 YYNGEE. The CDR3 is 15 residues long. CDR3 sequence: CASSVLVTDTDTQYF. The CDR3 coding sequence is TGTGCCAGCAGCGTGCTCGTGACAGACACAGATACGCAGTATTTT.

The table lists this clone with a count of one. The chain employs TRBV9 and TRBJ2-3, with 7 bases matching TRBD2. CDR3 length: 14 residues. Germline CDR1 is SGDLS and CDR2 is YYNGEE. Trimming took 7 bases from V and 0 from J; bases not matched to a gene: 5. The CDR3, as DNA: TGTGCCAGCCTTCCGGGACTAAGCACAGATACGCAGTATTTT. Its protein is CASLPGLSTDTQYF.

The chain combines TRBV15 with TRBJ2-7; 8 bases map to TRBD2. CDR1 is LNHNV and CDR2 is YYDKDF in the germline V gene (reference sequence). J was trimmed by 3 bases and V by 1 base; bases with no gene match: 11. This CDR3 comprises 17 residues. The CDR3 sequence is CATSRGRAAGVFYEQYF. Here the CDR3 DNA reads TGTGCCACCAGCAGAGGTCGGGCAGCGGGGGTATTCTACGAGCAGTACTTC.

This clone was detected once. This chain uses TRBV5-6 with TRBJ1-2, with D perhaps matching TRBD1 (5 bases). The CDR3 is made up of 12 amino acids. Germline assignment: CDR1 SGHDT and CDR2 YYEEEE. The V and J ends lost 1 base and 11 bases respectively, with 12 bases between them. In nucleotides, the CDR3 is TGTGCCAGCAGCTTGTCAGGGTTGGGATACACCTTC. Its protein product is CASSLSGLGYTF.

By share of the sample, this clone is medium-sized. This chain links TRBV11-1 with TRBJ2-7; D is possibly TRBD2 (7 bases). CDR1 and CDR2 from the germline V gene are SGHAT and FQDESV (reference sequence). This CDR3 has 16 amino acids. V lost 1 base and J 5 bases, leaving 18 bases between the germline ends. CDR3 loop: CASSLGRGARRNEQYF. In nucleotides, the CDR3 is TGTGCCAGCAGCTTAGGCCGGGGGGCTCGGCGAAACGAGCAGTACTTC.

With respect to this clone: This specimen includes other DNA sequences encoding the same CDR3. In nucleotides, the CDR3 is TGTGCCAGCAGCTTGGATAGGACAGGGAATGAAAAACTGTTTTTT. This translates into CASSLDRTGNEKLFF. The V and J genes are TRBV7-9 and TRBJ1-4, with 8 bases lining up with TRBD1. CDR1 is SEHNR and CDR2 is FQNEAQ in the germline V gene (reference sequence). The CDR3 is 15 residues long. Trimming at V came to 3 bases and at J to 5 bases, leaving 5 bases not matched to a gene.